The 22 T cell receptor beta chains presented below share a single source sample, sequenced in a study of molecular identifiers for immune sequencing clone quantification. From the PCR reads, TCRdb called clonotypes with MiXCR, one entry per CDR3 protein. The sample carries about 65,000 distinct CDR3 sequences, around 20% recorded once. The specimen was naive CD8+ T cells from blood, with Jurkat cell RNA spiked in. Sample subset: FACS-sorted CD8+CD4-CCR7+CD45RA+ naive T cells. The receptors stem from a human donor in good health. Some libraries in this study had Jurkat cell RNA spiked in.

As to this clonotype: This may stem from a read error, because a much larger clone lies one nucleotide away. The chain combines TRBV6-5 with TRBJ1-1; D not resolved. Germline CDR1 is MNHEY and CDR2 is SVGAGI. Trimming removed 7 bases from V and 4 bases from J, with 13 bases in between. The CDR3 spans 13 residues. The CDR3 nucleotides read TGTGCCAGCATGTTTGGGTTTCGCACTGAAGCTTTCTTT. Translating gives CASMFGFRTEAFF.

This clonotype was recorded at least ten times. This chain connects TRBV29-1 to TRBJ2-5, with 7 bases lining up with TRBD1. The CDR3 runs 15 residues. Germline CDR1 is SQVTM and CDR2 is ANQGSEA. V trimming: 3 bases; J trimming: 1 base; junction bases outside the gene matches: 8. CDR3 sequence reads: CSVDGVQGLQETQYF. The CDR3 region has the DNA TGCAGCGTTGATGGTGTACAGGGGCTCCAAGAGACCCAGTACTTC.

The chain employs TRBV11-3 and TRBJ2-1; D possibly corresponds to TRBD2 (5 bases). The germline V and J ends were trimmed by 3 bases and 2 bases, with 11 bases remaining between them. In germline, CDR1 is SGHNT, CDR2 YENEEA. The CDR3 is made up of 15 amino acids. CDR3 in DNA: TGTGCCAGCAGCTTCGGTGGGAGCACCTACAATGAGCAGTTCTTC. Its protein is CASSFGGSTYNEQFF.

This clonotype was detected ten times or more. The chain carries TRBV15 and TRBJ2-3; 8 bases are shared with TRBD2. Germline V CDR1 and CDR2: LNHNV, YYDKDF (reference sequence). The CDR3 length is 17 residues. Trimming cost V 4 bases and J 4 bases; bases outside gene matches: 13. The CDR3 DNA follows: TGTGCCACCAGCAACCCTTTCCCTAGGACTAGCTCAGATACGCAGTATTTT. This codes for CATSNPFPRTSSDTQYF.

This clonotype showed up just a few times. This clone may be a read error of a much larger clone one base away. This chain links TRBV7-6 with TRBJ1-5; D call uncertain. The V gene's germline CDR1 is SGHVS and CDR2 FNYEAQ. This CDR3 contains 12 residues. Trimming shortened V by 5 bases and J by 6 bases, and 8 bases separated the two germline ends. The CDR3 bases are TGTGCCAGCAGCCGCACGGGTCAGCCCCAGCATTTT. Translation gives CASSRTGQPQHF.

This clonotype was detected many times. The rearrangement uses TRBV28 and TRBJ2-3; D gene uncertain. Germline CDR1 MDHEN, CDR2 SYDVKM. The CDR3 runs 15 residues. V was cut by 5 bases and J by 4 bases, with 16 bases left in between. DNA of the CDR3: TGTGCCAGCAGTCCAATTGACTCTGGTGCAGATACGCAGTATTTT. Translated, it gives CASSPIDSGADTQYF.

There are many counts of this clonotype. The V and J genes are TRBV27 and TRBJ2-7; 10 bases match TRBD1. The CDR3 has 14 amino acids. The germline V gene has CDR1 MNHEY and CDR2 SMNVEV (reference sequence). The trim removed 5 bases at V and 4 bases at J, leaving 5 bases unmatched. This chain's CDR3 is CASSMAGQGYEQYF. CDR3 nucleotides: TGTGCCAGCAGTATGGCGGGACAGGGGTACGAGCAGTACTTC.

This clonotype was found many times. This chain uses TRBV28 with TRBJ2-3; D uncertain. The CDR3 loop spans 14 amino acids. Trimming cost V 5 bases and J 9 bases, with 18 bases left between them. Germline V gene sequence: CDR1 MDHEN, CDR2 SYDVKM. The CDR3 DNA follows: TGTGCCAGCAGTCCTACCCGAATCTTCGGGACGCAGTATTTT. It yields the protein CASSPTRIFGTQYF.

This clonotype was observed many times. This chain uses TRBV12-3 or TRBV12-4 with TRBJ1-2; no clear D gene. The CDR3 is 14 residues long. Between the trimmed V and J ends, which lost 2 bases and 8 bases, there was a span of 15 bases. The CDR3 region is CASSLPGLLEGYTF. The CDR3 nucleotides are TGTGCCAGCAGTTTACCAGGCCTTCTAGAAGGCTACACCTTC.

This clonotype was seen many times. The CDR3: CASSSGQGQYF. In DNA, the CDR3 is TGTGCCAGCAGCTCGGGACAGGGGCAGTATTTT. The V call is TRBV7-2, the J call TRBJ2-3, with 9 bases aligning to TRBD1. This CDR3 is 11 amino acids long. The trim removed 4 bases at V and 11 bases at J, leaving 1 base unmatched. Germline lookup yields CDR1 SGHTA and CDR2 FQGNSA.

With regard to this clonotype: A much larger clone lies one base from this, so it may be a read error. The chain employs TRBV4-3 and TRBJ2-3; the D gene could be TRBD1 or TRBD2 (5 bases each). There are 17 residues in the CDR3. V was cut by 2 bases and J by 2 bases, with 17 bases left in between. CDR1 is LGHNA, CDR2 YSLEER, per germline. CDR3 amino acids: CASSQYRTVGATDTQYF. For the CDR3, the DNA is TGCGCCAGCAGCCAATATCGTACAGTCGGGGCCACAGATACGCAGTATTTT.

CDR3: CASSLRPASTDTQYF. In DNA form, the CDR3 reads TGTGCCAGCAGTTTACGGCCAGCTAGCACAGATACGCAGTATTTT. This chain links TRBV12-3 or TRBV12-4 with TRBJ2-3; D is ambiguous. CDR3 length: 15 amino acids. The V end was cut by 2 bases, the J end by 0 bases, with 9 bases between.

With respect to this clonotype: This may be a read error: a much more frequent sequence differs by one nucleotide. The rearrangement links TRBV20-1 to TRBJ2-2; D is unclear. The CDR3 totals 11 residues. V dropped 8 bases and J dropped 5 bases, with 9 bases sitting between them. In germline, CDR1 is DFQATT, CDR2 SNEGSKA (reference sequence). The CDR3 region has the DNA TGCAGTACTACAAGGACCGGGGAGCTGTTTTTT. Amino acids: CSTTRTGELFF.

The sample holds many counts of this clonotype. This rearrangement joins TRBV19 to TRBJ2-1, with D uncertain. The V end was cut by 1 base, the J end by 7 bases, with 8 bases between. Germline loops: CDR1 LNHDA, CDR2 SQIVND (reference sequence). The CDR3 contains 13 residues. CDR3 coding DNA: TGTGCCAGTAGTATAGTCGCCGGGAATGAGCAGTTCTTC. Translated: CASSIVAGNEQFF.

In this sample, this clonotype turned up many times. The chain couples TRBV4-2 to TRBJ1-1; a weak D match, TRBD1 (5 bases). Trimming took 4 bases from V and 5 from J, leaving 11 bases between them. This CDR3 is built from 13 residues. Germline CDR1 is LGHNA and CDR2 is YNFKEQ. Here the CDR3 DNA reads TGTGCCAGCAGCCCCCAGGGTACTACTGAAGCTTTCTTT. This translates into CASSPQGTTEAFF.

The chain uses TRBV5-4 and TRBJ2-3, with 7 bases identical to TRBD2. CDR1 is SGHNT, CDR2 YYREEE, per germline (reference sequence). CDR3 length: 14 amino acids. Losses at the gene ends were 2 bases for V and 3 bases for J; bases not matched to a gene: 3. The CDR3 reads CASSFAGETDTQYF. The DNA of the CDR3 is TGTGCCAGCAGCTTCGCGGGAGAAACAGATACGCAGTATTTT.

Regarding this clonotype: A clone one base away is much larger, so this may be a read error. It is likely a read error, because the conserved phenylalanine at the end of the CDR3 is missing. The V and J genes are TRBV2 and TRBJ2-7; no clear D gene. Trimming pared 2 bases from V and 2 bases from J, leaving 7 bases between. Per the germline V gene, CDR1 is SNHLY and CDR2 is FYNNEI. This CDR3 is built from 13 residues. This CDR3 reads CASSEWETYEQYL. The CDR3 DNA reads TGTGCCAGCAGTGAATGGGAAACCTACGAGCAGTACCTC.

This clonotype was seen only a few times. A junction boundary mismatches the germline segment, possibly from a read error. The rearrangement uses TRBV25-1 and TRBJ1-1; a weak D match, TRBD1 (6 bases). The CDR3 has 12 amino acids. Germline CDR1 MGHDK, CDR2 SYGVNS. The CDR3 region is CASSEGGPEALF. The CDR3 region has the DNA TGTGCCAGCAGTGAAGGGGGCCCCGAAGCCCTCTTT.

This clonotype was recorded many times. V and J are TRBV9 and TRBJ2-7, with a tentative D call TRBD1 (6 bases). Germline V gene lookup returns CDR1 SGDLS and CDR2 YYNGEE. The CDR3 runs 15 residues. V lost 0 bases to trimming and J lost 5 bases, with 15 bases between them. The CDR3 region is CASSVAGTGTDEQYF. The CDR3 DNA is TGTGCCAGCAGCGTAGCTGGAACAGGGACCGACGAGCAGTACTTC.

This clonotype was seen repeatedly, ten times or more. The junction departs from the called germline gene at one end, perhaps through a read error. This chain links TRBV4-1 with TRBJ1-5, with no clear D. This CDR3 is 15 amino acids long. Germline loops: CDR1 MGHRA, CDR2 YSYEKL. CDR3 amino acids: CASSQATGSSQPQHF. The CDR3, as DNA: TGCGCCAGCAGCCAAGCCACCGGGAGCAGTCAGCCCCAGCATTTT.

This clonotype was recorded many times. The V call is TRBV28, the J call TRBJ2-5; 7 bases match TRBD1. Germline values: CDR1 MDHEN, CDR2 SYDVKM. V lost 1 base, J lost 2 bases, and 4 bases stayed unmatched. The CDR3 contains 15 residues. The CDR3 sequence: CASSLFGTEQETQYF. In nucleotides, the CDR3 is TGTGCCAGCAGTTTATTCGGGACAGAACAAGAGACCCAGTACTTC.

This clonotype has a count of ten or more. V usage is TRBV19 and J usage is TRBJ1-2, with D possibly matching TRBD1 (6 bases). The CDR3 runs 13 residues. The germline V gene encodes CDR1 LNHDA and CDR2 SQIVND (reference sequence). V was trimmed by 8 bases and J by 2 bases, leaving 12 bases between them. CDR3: CASLGGANYGYTF. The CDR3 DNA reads TGTGCCAGTTTGGGGGGGGCCAACTATGGCTACACCTTC.